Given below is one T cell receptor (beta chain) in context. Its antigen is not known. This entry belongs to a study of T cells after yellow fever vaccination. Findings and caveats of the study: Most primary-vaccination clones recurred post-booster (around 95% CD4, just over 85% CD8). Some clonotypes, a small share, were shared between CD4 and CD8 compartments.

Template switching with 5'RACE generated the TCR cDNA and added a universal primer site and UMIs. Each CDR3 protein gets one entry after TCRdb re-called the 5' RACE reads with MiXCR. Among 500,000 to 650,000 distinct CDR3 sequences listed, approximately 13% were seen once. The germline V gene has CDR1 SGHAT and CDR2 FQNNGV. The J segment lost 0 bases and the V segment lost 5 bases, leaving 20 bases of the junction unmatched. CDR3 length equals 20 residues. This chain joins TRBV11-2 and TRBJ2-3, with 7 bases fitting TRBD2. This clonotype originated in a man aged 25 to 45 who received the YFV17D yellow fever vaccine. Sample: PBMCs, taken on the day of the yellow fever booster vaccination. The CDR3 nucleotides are TGTGCCAGCAGCATACTAGAGGGACTTAGCGGGTTATATAGCACAGATACGCAGTATTTT. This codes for CASSILEGLSGLYSTDTQYF.